A selection of T cell receptor beta chains follows, all from one sample in a study of identical twins. TCRdb itself ran the 5' RACE reads through MiXCR, one entry per CDR3 protein. The sample shows 400,000 to 650,000 distinct CDR3 sequences, approximately 22% of them seen only once. In addition, the sample was reused for a study of T cells expressing NK-cell markers.

The sample taken for sequencing was CD4+ T cells sorted from blood. These receptors originate from a woman between 18 and 29 years old in good health. CDR3s include the opening cysteine and the closing phenylalanine or tryptophan. Fields, in order: CDR3 protein, CDR3 DNA, CDR3 length, V gene, D gene, J gene, clone size. A D gene is named only where the DNA matches it firmly. Expanded clones get a size class; other rows say once, few or many, or leave the size out.

CDR3aa: CASSENWGAYGYTF
CDR3nt: TGTGCCAGCAGTGAAAACTGGGGCGCATATGGCTACACCTTC
len: 14
v_gene: TRBV6-1
d_gene: -
j_gene: TRBJ1-2
abundance: -

CDR3aa: CATSESGGDTQYF
CDR3nt: TGTGCCACCAGTGAGTCCGGGGGAGATACGCAGTATTTT
len: 13
v_gene: TRBV24-1
d_gene: -
j_gene: TRBJ2-3
abundance: many

CDR3aa: CASSLGPARADTQYF
CDR3nt: TGTGCCAGCAGCTTAGGCCCCGCTAGAGCAGATACGCAGTATTTT
len: 15
v_gene: TRBV7-2
d_gene: -
j_gene: TRBJ2-3
abundance: -

CDR3aa: CASSTRQGRGYTF
CDR3nt: TGTGCCAGTAGTACGAGACAGGGTAGAGGCTACACCTTC
len: 13
v_gene: TRBV19
d_gene: TRBD1
j_gene: TRBJ1-2
abundance: few

CDR3aa: CSARGENTGELFF
CDR3nt: TGCAGTGCTAGAGGTGAAAACACCGGGGAGCTGTTTTTT
len: 13
v_gene: TRBV20-1
d_gene: -
j_gene: TRBJ2-2
abundance: once

CDR3aa: CSAQNPGQGYEQYF
CDR3nt: TGCAGTGCTCAGAATCCGGGACAGGGCTACGAGCAGTACTTC
len: 14
v_gene: TRBV20-1
d_gene: TRBD1
j_gene: TRBJ2-7
abundance: few

CDR3aa: CASAYLDGGTGGYTF
CDR3nt: TGTGCCAGCGCGTATCTAGACGGGGGGACTGGTGGCTACACCTTC
len: 15
v_gene: TRBV6-1
d_gene: -
j_gene: TRBJ1-2
abundance: few

CDR3aa: CASSAAGVAFF
CDR3nt: TGTGCCAGCAGTGCGGCAGGGGTGGCTTTCTTT
len: 11
v_gene: TRBV6-5
d_gene: -
j_gene: TRBJ1-1
abundance: few

CDR3aa: CASSLGRDIQYF
CDR3nt: TGTGCCAGCAGCCTCGGCCGAGACATTCAGTACTTC
len: 12
v_gene: TRBV5-6
d_gene: -
j_gene: TRBJ2-4
abundance: -

CDR3aa: CSASSGGRSQPQHF
CDR3nt: TGCAGTGCCAGTTCAGGGGGCAGGAGTCAGCCCCAGCATTTT
len: 14
v_gene: TRBV20-1
d_gene: TRBD1
j_gene: TRBJ1-5
abundance: once

CDR3aa: CSVLVGLAVHEQYF
CDR3nt: TGCAGCGTTCTGGTGGGACTAGCGGTCCACGAGCAGTACTTC
len: 14
v_gene: TRBV29-1
d_gene: TRBD2
j_gene: TRBJ2-7
abundance: many

CDR3aa: CASSRFRDYGLETQYF
CDR3nt: TGCGCCAGCAGCCGATTCCGGGACTACGGATTGGAGACCCAGTACTTC
len: 16
v_gene: TRBV4-3
d_gene: TRBD2
j_gene: TRBJ2-5
abundance: -

CDR3aa: CSGVVDREQTQYF
CDR3nt: TGCAGTGGGGTCGTCGACAGGGAACAGACCCAGTACTTC
len: 13
v_gene: TRBV20-1
d_gene: TRBD1
j_gene: TRBJ2-5
abundance: -

CDR3aa: CASSVSRDRKGSGYTF
CDR3nt: TGTGCCAGCAGCGTAAGCCGGGACAGGAAGGGCTCGGGCTACACCTTC
len: 16
v_gene: TRBV7-3
d_gene: TRBD1
j_gene: TRBJ1-2
abundance: -

CDR3aa: CASSQESGVQETQYF
CDR3nt: TGCGCCAGCAGCCAAGAATCCGGGGTCCAAGAGACCCAGTACTTC
len: 15
v_gene: TRBV4-3
d_gene: -
j_gene: TRBJ2-5
abundance: -

CDR3aa: CASSFTLWGREAQYF
CDR3nt: TGTGCCAGCAGCTTCACCCTCTGGGGGCGCGAGGCCCAGTACTTC
len: 15
v_gene: TRBV5-5
d_gene: -
j_gene: TRBJ2-5
abundance: many

CDR3aa: CASSLTGGSSYNSPLHF
CDR3nt: TGCGCCAGCAGCTTGACGGGAGGGAGCTCCTATAATTCACCCCTCCACTTT
len: 17
v_gene: TRBV5-1
d_gene: -
j_gene: TRBJ1-6
abundance: few

CDR3aa: CASSLRQSHGYTF
CDR3nt: TGTGCCAGCAGCCTCCGACAGTCTCATGGCTACACCTTC
len: 13
v_gene: TRBV12-3/TRBV12-4
d_gene: -
j_gene: TRBJ1-2
abundance: few

CDR3aa: CSARDLRTSTNNEQFF
CDR3nt: TGCAGTGCTAGAGATTTGAGGACTAGCACCAACAATGAGCAGTTCTTC
len: 16
v_gene: TRBV20-1
d_gene: TRBD2
j_gene: TRBJ2-1
abundance: few

CDR3aa: CASSRRDRGPNEQFF
CDR3nt: TGTGCCAGCAGCCGCCGGGACAGGGGGCCCAATGAGCAGTTCTTC
len: 15
v_gene: TRBV12-3/TRBV12-4
d_gene: TRBD1
j_gene: TRBJ2-1
abundance: -

CDR3aa: CSANYRGYISGANVLTF
CDR3nt: TGCAGTGCAAATTACCGGGGATACATATCTGGGGCCAACGTCCTGACTTTC
len: 17
v_gene: TRBV20-1
d_gene: -
j_gene: TRBJ2-6
abundance: -

CDR3aa: CSAVGQGGYEQYF
CDR3nt: TGCAGTGCTGTCGGACAGGGCGGGTACGAGCAGTACTTC
len: 13
v_gene: TRBV20-1
d_gene: TRBD1
j_gene: TRBJ2-7
abundance: -

CDR3aa: CASSRLEGYEQYF
CDR3nt: TGTGCCAGCAGCCGACTAGAGGGGTACGAGCAGTACTTC
len: 13
v_gene: TRBV3-1
d_gene: -
j_gene: TRBJ2-7
abundance: -

CDR3aa: CAISDPPWGLAGPSSYNEQFF
CDR3nt: TGTGCCATCAGTGACCCCCCCTGGGGGCTAGCGGGGCCGAGCTCCTACAATGAGCAGTTCTTC
len: 21
v_gene: TRBV10-3
d_gene: TRBD2
j_gene: TRBJ2-1
abundance: few

CDR3aa: CASCHQITAGGGRDTQYF
CDR3nt: TGTGCCAGCTGCCACCAAATTACAGCGGGGGGCGGGAGGGATACGCAGTATTTT
len: 18
v_gene: TRBV3-1
d_gene: TRBD2
j_gene: TRBJ2-3
abundance: -

CDR3aa: CSAYTSGSRMTQFF
CDR3nt: TGCAGTGCTTATACTAGCGGGAGCAGAATGACGCAGTTCTTC
len: 14
v_gene: TRBV20-1
d_gene: TRBD2
j_gene: TRBJ2-1
abundance: -

CDR3aa: CSVENGANTEAFF
CDR3nt: TGCAGCGTTGAAAATGGGGCTAACACTGAAGCTTTCTTT
len: 13
v_gene: TRBV29-1
d_gene: -
j_gene: TRBJ1-1
abundance: -